The 31 T cell receptor beta chains reported below all come from one sample, sequenced in a study of naive and memory T cell subsets. The beta constant-region primer was an equimolar mix of two oligonucleotides covering TRBC1 and TRBC2. Four rounds of PCR amplified the ligated cDNA using nested alpha and beta constant-region primers plus SP2. MiXCR was run by TCRdb on the UMI-ligation and nested PCR reads, yielding one entry per CDR3 protein. The table records roughly 100,000 distinct CDR3 sequences, more than 12% of them present only once. No antigen is known for these receptors. Overall study findings and caveats: Especially in CD8 cells, naive repertoires contained a few larger clonotypes, possibly CD45RA-re-expressing memory cells.

Sequencing was carried out using naive CD8+ T cells from blood. These receptors originate from a human donor in good health.

The CDR3 loop is CASSTGLEKLFF. In DNA form, the CDR3 reads TGTGCCAGCAGCACGGGACTTGAAAAACTGTTTTTT. V and J are TRBV7-1 and TRBJ1-4, with D possibly matching TRBD1 (5 bases). TRBV7-1 is an open reading frame whose function is uncertain. CDR3 length: 12 residues. V lost 5 bases and J 7 bases, leaving 8 bases between the germline ends.

The V call is TRBV7-9, the J call TRBJ2-1, with 11 bases that match TRBD2. CDR3 length equals 16 residues. Germline V gene sequence: CDR1 SEHNR, CDR2 FQNEAQ (reference sequence). The J segment lost 2 bases and the V segment lost 5 bases, leaving 5 bases of the junction unmatched. The CDR3 reads CASSTRLAGPYNEQFF. The CDR3 bases are TGTGCCAGCAGCACCCGACTAGCGGGGCCCTACAATGAGCAGTTCTTC.

A few counts support this clonotype. The CDR3 reads CASGLVQGVQETQYF. CDR3 nucleotides: TGTGCTAGTGGTTTGGTCCAGGGGGTCCAAGAGACCCAGTACTTC. The chain carries TRBV12-5 and TRBJ2-5; 7 bases are shared with TRBD1. Germline CDR1 is LGHNT and CDR2 is FRNRAP. The V gene end was trimmed by 0 bases and the J gene end by 1 base; junction bases not matched to a gene: 2. There are 15 residues in the CDR3.

The V call is TRBV7-6, the J call TRBJ2-3; 7 nucleotides agree with TRBD2. V was clipped by 2 bases and J by 4 bases; unmatched bases: 12. CDR3 size: 17 residues. Germline-derived CDR1 and CDR2 are SGHVS and FNYEAQ. The CDR3 nucleotides are TGTGCCAGCAGCTTACCGGGGACTATACAATCATCAGATACGCAGTATTTT. Its translation: CASSLPGTIQSSDTQYF.

This clonotype has a handful of counts. V is TRBV14 and J is TRBJ2-7; D is uncertain. Trimming left V 0 bases short and J 2 bases short, with 17 bases between. This CDR3 is built from 17 residues. Germline V gene data show CDR1 as SGHDN and CDR2 as FVKESK. CDR3 coding DNA: TGTGCCAGCAGCCAAGATATGGTCTCAGCCTCTACCTACGAGCAGTACTTC. This codes for CASSQDMVSASTYEQYF.

This clonotype was seen a handful of times. The genes are TRBV6-2 or TRBV6-3 and TRBJ2-5, with 8 positions matching TRBD2. This CDR3 contains 14 residues. V lost 4 bases to trimming and J lost 3 bases; unmatched junction nucleotides: 4. Germline loops: CDR1 MNHEY, CDR2 SVGEGT. The CDR3 nucleotides are TGTGCCAGCAGTTTTTCGGGAGGGGAAGAGACCCAGTACTTC. It codes for CASSFSGGEETQYF.

The J gene is TRBJ1-4, the V gene TRBV9; weak D call: TRBD1 (5 bases). The V gene's germline CDR1 is SGDLS and CDR2 YYNGEE. There are 13 residues in the CDR3. V was clipped by 5 bases and J by 6 bases, with 11 bases between them. The CDR3 spells CASSGGTDEKLFF. For the CDR3, the DNA is TGTGCCAGCAGTGGGGGTACTGATGAAAAACTGTTTTTT.

The table lists this clonotype with a few counts. The CDR3 DNA sequence: TGTGCCAGCAGCCAAGAAGAAACTAGCGGGTACGAGCAGTACTTC. It is translated as CASSQEETSGYEQYF. This chain connects TRBV4-2 to TRBJ2-7; 9 positions match TRBD2. The germline V gene encodes CDR1 LGHNA and CDR2 YNFKEQ. This CDR3 spans 15 amino acids. V dropped 0 bases and J dropped 4; count of bases not matched to a gene: 4.

This clonotype was counted only a few times. The gene calls are TRBV13 and TRBJ2-3; perhaps TRBD2 as D (5 bases). The ends were cut back, 4 bases at V and 4 bases at J, with 9 bases in the middle. CDR1 PRHDT and CDR2 FYEKMQ come from the germline V gene (reference sequence). CDR3 length equals 13 residues. The CDR3 reads CASSWRRADTQYF. CDR3 sequence (DNA): TGTGCCAGCAGCTGGAGGAGAGCAGATACGCAGTATTTT. The full variable domain, in which reference TRBV13 and TRBJ2-3 provide the parts outside the CDR3, is AAGVIQSPRHLIKEKRETATLKCYPIPRHDTVYWYQQGPGQDPQFLISFYEKMQSDKGSIPDRFSAQQFSDYHSELNMSSLELGDSALYFCASSWRRADTQYFGPGTRLTVL.

At least ten counts were recorded for this clonotype. The chain is built from TRBV6-2 or TRBV6-3 and TRBJ2-7, with D perhaps matching TRBD1 (5 bases). Germline CDR1 reads MNHEY; CDR2 reads SVGEGT. The CDR3 has 20 residues. Trimming pared 0 bases from V and 1 base from J, leaving 25 bases between. The CDR3: CASSYSTSPKGLLDSYEQYF. The CDR3 nucleotides read TGTGCCAGCAGTTACTCGACGTCCCCAAAGGGGCTCCTCGATTCCTACGAGCAGTACTTC.

The chain recombines TRBV5-4 with TRBJ2-7, with D perhaps matching TRBD1 or TRBD2 (5 bases each). Trimming shortened V by 4 bases and J by 6 bases, and 11 bases separated the two germline ends. The germline V gene encodes CDR1 SGHNT and CDR2 YYREEE (reference sequence). This CDR3 comprises 12 residues. The CDR3 DNA follows: TGTGCCAGCAGCAGACCTGGGGGCGAGCAGTACTTC. Its protein product is CASSRPGGEQYF.

The chain joins TRBV27 to TRBJ2-7; TRBD1 agrees at 8 bases. The germline V gene has CDR1 MNHEY and CDR2 SMNVEV (reference sequence). The CDR3 consists of 14 residues. V shed 3 bases, J shed 2 bases, and the junction held 3 bases outside the gene matches. The CDR3 DNA is TGTGCCAGCAGTTTCGGGACAGGTACCTACGAGCAGTACTTC. Protein sequence: CASSFGTGTYEQYF.

About this clonotype itself: Its ends do not fully match the called genes, so a read error is possible. The chain carries TRBV7-9 and TRBJ2-7; D may be TRBD2 (6 bases). CDR1 SEHNR and CDR2 FQNEAQ come from the germline V gene (reference sequence). This CDR3 is built from 11 residues. The CDR3 reads CASSLGPGRNF. The CDR3 coding sequence is TGTGCCAGCAGCTTAGGACCCGGGAGAAACTTC.

The chain couples TRBV7-9 to TRBJ2-7; the D gene is possibly TRBD1 (6 bases). The V and J ends lost 7 bases and 4 bases respectively, with 11 bases between them. The CDR3 covers 12 residues. CDR1 is SEHNR and CDR2 is FQNEAQ in the germline V gene (reference sequence). CDR3 sequence reads: CASKGGTYEQYF. CDR3 in DNA: TGTGCCAGCAAAGGGGGTACTTACGAGCAGTACTTC. Combining the CDR3 with reference TRBV7-9 and TRBJ2-7 gives the whole variable domain DTGVSQNPRHKITKRGQNVTFRCDPISEHNRLYWYRQTLGQGPEFLTYFQNEAQLEKSRLLSDRFSAERPKGSFSTLEIQRTEQGDSAMYLCASKGGTYEQYFGPGTRLTVT.

Regarding this clonotype: This could be a read error, since a much larger clone is one nucleotide away. Lacking the conserved final phenylalanine or tryptophan, this CDR3 likely reflects a read error. The V and J genes are TRBV7-2 and TRBJ2-7, with D possibly TRBD2 on 5 matching bases. This CDR3 comprises 14 residues. The ends were cut back, 3 bases at V and 3 bases at J, with 12 bases in the middle. Looked up from germline, CDR1 is SGHTA and CDR2 is FQGNSA. CDR3 sequence: CASSFLAGNYEQYL. The CDR3 DNA reads TGTGCCAGCAGCTTTCTCGCGGGTAACTACGAGCAGTACCTC.

This clonotype was observed a handful of times. The chain is built from TRBV29-1 and TRBJ1-2; no reliable D call. The ends were cut back, 4 bases at V and 1 base at J, with 13 bases in the middle. Germline assignment: CDR1 SQVTM and CDR2 ANQGSEA. This CDR3 is built from 14 residues. CDR3 sequence reads: CSVGSQQYNYGYTF. In DNA form, the CDR3 reads TGCAGCGTTGGATCACAGCAGTATAACTATGGCTACACCTTC.

The chain combines TRBV10-3 with TRBJ2-1, with D possibly being TRBD1 (6 bases). This CDR3 has 12 amino acids. The V end lost 4 bases, the J end lost 9 bases, and 10 bases lay between the germline ends. Germline CDR1 ENHRY, CDR2 SYGVKD. CDR3 nucleotides: TGTGCCATCAGTGGGAAGGACAGTGAGCAGTTCTTC. Its protein is CAISGKDSEQFF.

This clonotype came up many times. The genes are TRBV7-9 and TRBJ2-3; D perhaps matches TRBD2 (6 bases). This CDR3 region has 16 residues. CDR1 and CDR2 (germline): SEHNR, FQNEAQ (reference sequence). The V end was cut by 1 base, the J end by 2 bases, with 13 bases between. Here the CDR3 reads CASSLVGREVTDTQYF. CDR3 DNA sequence: TGTGCCAGCAGCTTAGTTGGCAGGGAGGTCACAGATACGCAGTATTTT.

There are a few counts of this clonotype. This rearrangement joins TRBV27 to TRBJ2-6; the D gene could be TRBD1 or TRBD2 (5 bases each). There are 17 residues in the CDR3. Germline lookup yields CDR1 MNHEY and CDR2 SMNVEV (reference sequence). V shed 5 bases and J shed 1 base, with 15 bases lying between them. Here the CDR3 DNA reads TGTGCCAGCAGTCCCGGGACCGATATTTCTGGGGCCAACGTCCTGACTTTC. Protein: CASSPGTDISGANVLTF.

The chain couples TRBV12-3 or TRBV12-4 to TRBJ1-5, with D uncertain. Trimming removed 3 bases at V and 0 bases at J, with 3 bases between. This CDR3 has 13 amino acids. Written as DNA, the CDR3 is TGTGCCAGCAGTTTGATTAGCAATCAGCCCCAGCATTTT. Protein sequence: CASSLISNQPQHF.

This clonotype was detected only a few times. V is TRBV4-3 and J is TRBJ2-7; TRBD1 aligns across 9 bases. The germline CDR1 and CDR2 sequences are LGHNA and YSLEER. J was trimmed by 4 bases and V by 3 bases; bases with no gene match: 7. The CDR3 loop spans 15 amino acids. This chain's CDR3 is CASSQDRGIGYEQYF. CDR3 DNA: TGCGCCAGCAGCCAGGACAGGGGCATAGGGTACGAGCAGTACTTC.

This clonotype was observed a few times. The chain combines TRBV14 with TRBJ2-2; 9 nucleotides line up with TRBD1. Germline V lookup: CDR1 SGHDN, CDR2 FVKESK. The CDR3 is 18 residues long. V dropped 0 bases and J dropped 5; count of bases not matched to a gene: 10. The CDR3 region has the DNA TGTGCCAGCAGCCAAGATCTACCGGGACAGGGATTTACCGGGGAGCTGTTTTTT. Amino acid sequence: CASSQDLPGQGFTGELFF.

The CDR3 loop reads CASSQTTGGTEAFF. As DNA, the CDR3 is TGCGCCAGCAGCCAAACGACAGGGGGCACTGAAGCTTTCTTT. The rearrangement joins TRBV4-1 to TRBJ1-1, with TRBD1 matching 9 bases. Germline CDR1 MGHRA, CDR2 YSYEKL. V gave up 2 bases and J gave up 4 bases; unmatched junction bases: 2. The CDR3 has 14 amino acids.

This clonotype has only a few counts. This chain connects TRBV7-2 to TRBJ2-2; 7 bases fit TRBD2. Germline-derived CDR1 and CDR2 are SGHTA and FQGNSA. The CDR3 covers 17 residues. J lost 5 bases, V lost 5 bases, and 14 bases had no gene match. The CDR3 nucleotides read TGTGCCAGCAGCGGGGGGGGTCTAAGCGGGAAAACCGGGGAGCTGTTTTTT. It encodes CASSGGGLSGKTGELFF.

In this sample, this clonotype turned up a few times. The CDR3 DNA reads as TGCAGTGCTCATGGACAGGGGAGCTCCTACAATGAGCAGTTCTTC. Translated: CSAHGQGSSYNEQFF. The chain is built from TRBV20-1 and TRBJ2-1, with TRBD1 identical over 9 bases. The junction had 5 bases not matched to a gene; V was cut back by 5 bases and J by 0 bases. From germline, CDR1 is DFQATT and CDR2 SNEGSKA (reference sequence). The length of the CDR3 is 15 residues.

Only a few counts were recorded for this clonotype. The chain recombines TRBV6-6 with TRBJ1-1; tentative D call: TRBD1 (6 bases). The V end lost 0 bases, the J end lost 4 bases, and 6 bases lay between the germline ends. In germline, CDR1 is MNHNY, CDR2 SVGAGI (reference sequence). This CDR3 has 13 residues. CDR3 loop: CASSYSRGTEAFF. CDR3 coding DNA: TGTGCCAGCAGTTACTCCAGGGGCACTGAAGCTTTCTTT.

This clonotype was seen at least ten times. The chain is built from TRBV2 and TRBJ2-3; D not resolved. This CDR3 is built from 14 residues. Trimming pared 3 bases from V and 2 bases from J, leaving 9 bases between. CDR1 is SNHLY, CDR2 FYNNEI, per germline. CDR3 sequence: CASSERDDTDTQYF. Written as DNA, the CDR3 is TGTGCCAGCAGTGAGCGAGACGACACAGATACGCAGTATTTT.

This chain joins TRBV28 and TRBJ1-3; possible D gene TRBD1, 6 bases. The germline V gene encodes CDR1 MDHEN and CDR2 SYDVKM. The CDR3 is 16 amino acids. Trimming took 7 bases from V and 0 from J, leaving 16 bases between them. CDR3 DNA sequence: TGTGCCAGCAAATTTCAGGGACATGGCTCTGGAAACACCATATATTTT. As protein: CASKFQGHGSGNTIYF.

The rearrangement uses TRBV14 and TRBJ1-1, with D possibly TRBD1 on 5 matching bases. Germline V lookup: CDR1 SGHDN, CDR2 FVKESK. The V and J ends lost 4 bases and 0 bases respectively, with 12 bases between them. The CDR3 loop spans 15 amino acids. Written as DNA, the CDR3 is TGTGCCAGCAGCCCGACGACAGCTCTGAACACTGAAGCTTTCTTT. Translation gives CASSPTTALNTEAFF.

The table lists this clonotype with a few counts. The V gene is TRBV15, the J gene TRBJ2-4; 7 bases are shared with TRBD1. V shed 8 bases, J shed 4 bases, and the junction held 11 bases outside the gene matches. The CDR3 runs to 15 residues. Germline lookup yields CDR1 LNHNV and CDR2 YYDKDF (reference sequence). The CDR3 nucleotides read TGTGCCACCCTCGGGGATAGGGGGCAGAAAAACATTCAGTACTTC. Residues: CATLGDRGQKNIQYF.

The chain couples TRBV7-9 to TRBJ2-1; TRBD1 agrees at 7 bases. CDR3 length equals 13 residues. After removal of 5 bases from V and 5 bases from J, the junction contained 3 bases not matched to a gene. Germline V gene data show CDR1 as SEHNR and CDR2 as FQNEAQ (reference sequence). The CDR3 reads CASSPQGHNEQFF. The CDR3 DNA sequence: TGTGCCAGCAGCCCACAGGGGCACAATGAGCAGTTCTTC.